This entry lists 6 T cell receptor beta chains sequenced from one sample in a study of shared clonotypes between healthy human individuals. Profiling relied on immunoSEQ multiplex PCR, and the TCRdb table lists in-frame clones only, not all of them. This sample carries under 1,900,000 clones, approximately 98.5% of them seen once, and the ten largest clones take roughly 0.36%. The sequenced sample was naive CD4+ T cells sorted from blood. Indicated subset: CD45RA+ positively selected. These receptors were taken from a man aged 25 to 45 in good health.

The chain has TRBV2 and TRBJ1-2; TRBD1 might be the D (5 bases). This CDR3 has 13 amino acids. V was clipped by 8 bases and J by 5 bases, with 15 bases between them. Per the germline V gene, CDR1 is SNHLY and CDR2 is FYNNEI. CDR3 loop: CASDRAAGYGYTF. The CDR3, as DNA: TGTGCCAGCGACCGCGCAGCAGGGTATGGCTACACCTTC. Filled out from reference TRBV2 and TRBJ1-2, the complete variable domain reads EPEVTQTPSHQVTQMGQEVILRCVPISNHLYFYWYRQILGQKVEFLVSFYNNEISEKSEIFDDQFSVERPDGSNFTLKIRSTKLEDSAMYFCASDRAAGYGYTFGSGTRLTVV.

The gene calls are TRBV18 and TRBJ2-1; 8 bases line up with TRBD2. The CDR3 totals 16 residues. Germline CDR1 KGHSH, CDR2 LQKENI. With 1 base clipped from V and 7 bases from J, the junction kept 9 bases outside the gene matches. CDR3 loop: CASSPLKRERENEQFF. DNA of the CDR3: TGTGCCAGCTCACCACTTAAGCGGGAGAGAGAAAATGAGCAGTTCTTC.

This clone has only one observation. Other DNA sequences in the sample encode the same CDR3. The chain carries TRBV7-9 and TRBJ2-7; maybe TRBD2 (5 bases). Germline CDR1 reads SEHNR; CDR2 reads FQNEAQ (reference sequence). V was trimmed by 3 bases and J by 4 bases, leaving 7 bases between them. The CDR3 is made up of 12 amino acids. The CDR3 region has the DNA TGTGCCAGCAGCTTTGGGAGTTACGAGCAGTACTTC. Translating gives CASSFGSYEQYF.

The J gene is TRBJ1-1, the V gene TRBV9; no definite D call. V lost 3 bases and J 6 bases, leaving 21 bases between the germline ends. The CDR3 spans 16 residues. The germline gives CDR1 SGDLS, CDR2 YYNGEE. The CDR3 nucleotides read TGTGCCAGCAGCGCCAAGCCTCCAAGGGCTGGGGCTGAAGCTTTCTTT. Its protein is CASSAKPPRAGAEAFF.

The chain has TRBV28 and TRBJ2-1; 10 bases align to TRBD2. Germline CDR1 MDHEN, CDR2 SYDVKM. The CDR3 spans 15 residues. J gave up 4 bases and V 3 bases, and 3 bases lay outside the gene matches. In DNA, the CDR3 is TGTGCCAGCAGTTTGAGCGGGAGGGCTTACAATGAGCAGTTCTTC. Translated: CASSLSGRAYNEQFF.

The chain links TRBV5-1 to TRBJ2-1; 7 positions match TRBD2. CDR3 length equals 15 residues. V was pared by 5 bases and J by 0 bases, with 5 bases of the junction left unmatched. Germline loops: CDR1 SGHRS, CDR2 YFSETQ. The CDR3 here is CASSTGGISYNEQFF. The CDR3 DNA sequence: TGCGCCAGCAGTACGGGGGGAATCTCCTACAATGAGCAGTTCTTC.